This T cell receptor (beta chain) was profiled in a study of cytomegalovirus exposure and HLA in healthy donors. As for the study in general: Around 80 million unique TCR sequences came from HLA-typed donors in an early release. Findings and caveats of the study: Reportedly, HLA-A and HLA-B alleles of most subjects were accurately predicted from TCR beta. CMV serostatus was the sole immune exposure information available. Another analysis was done later, and it associated around 15,000 TCR beta sequences with HLA alleles at 0.05 false discovery rate.

In the PCR, 60 Vbeta and 13 Jbeta primers were used. Assay used: immunoSEQ multiplex PCR; TCRdb lists only in-frame clones, some missing. The sample consists of approximately 110,000 clones, more than 65% of them appearing once. The germline CDR1 and CDR2 sequences are SGHRS and YFSETQ. Trimming took off 1 base at V and 0 bases at J, with 17 bases between the two ends. The CDR3 is 18 amino acids. With regard to this clone: Its antigen is undetermined.

This clonotype was sampled from a man between 25 and 39 years old in good health and CMV-seronegative. The J gene is TRBJ1-3, the V gene TRBV5-1, with D possibly TRBD1 on 6 matching bases. Sequences were obtained from PBMCs. The chain's CDR3 is CASSLPSRQDNSGNTIYF. CDR3 DNA sequence: TGCGCCAGCAGCTTGCCGAGTAGACAGGACAACTCTGGAAACACCATATATTTT.